The 6 T cell receptor beta chains below all came from one sample that was sequenced in a study of early T cells in non-severe SARS-CoV-2 infection (TCRdb year 2021). Libraries were built with 5' RACE. Instrument used: NextSeq 500. Clones were called with MiXCR by TCRdb after fastp trimmed the public reads at Q25, and only in-frame beta chains were retained. Identical CDR3 protein sequences are pooled into one entry, listed with their most common genes and DNA. The table for this sample lists 98,000 or so distinct CDR3 sequences; about 12% of them were counted only once. Roughly 2.9% of the sample goes to the ten largest clones. Sequencing was carried out using whole blood. The receptors come from an adult who was a healthcare worker with PCR-confirmed SARS-CoV-2 infection or an uninfected control (not recorded which).

This clonotype was seen a few times. The gene calls are TRBV5-4 and TRBJ2-3; D remains ambiguous. Per the germline V gene, CDR1 is SGHNT and CDR2 is YYREEE (reference sequence). The CDR3 consists of 12 residues. V lost 3 bases, J lost 4 bases, and 6 bases lay in between. In nucleotides, the CDR3 is TGTGCCAGCAGCTACCGCTCAGATACGCAGTATTTT. It yields the protein CASSYRSDTQYF. The whole variable domain, filled in from reference TRBV5-4 and TRBJ2-3, reads ETGVTQSPTHLIKTRGQQVTLRCSSQSGHNTVSWYQQALGQGPQFIFQYYREEENGRGNFPPRFSGLQFPNYSSELNVNALELDDSALYLCASSYRSDTQYFGPGTRLTVL.

This clonotype was picked up many times. The chain combines TRBV6-1 with TRBJ2-1; D is uncertain. Trimming took off 3 bases at V and 6 bases at J, with 6 bases between the two ends. The CDR3 runs 12 residues. Germline CDR1 reads MNHNS; CDR2 reads SASEGT. The CDR3 here is CASSEVGNEQFF. DNA for the CDR3: TGTGCCAGCAGTGAGGTCGGCAATGAGCAGTTCTTC.

This clonotype has at least ten counts. The genes are TRBV5-6 and TRBJ1-5; the D is unclear. V was pared by 2 bases and J by 7 bases, with 13 bases between. In germline, CDR1 is SGHDT, CDR2 YYEEEE. This CDR3 has 14 amino acids. The DNA for the CDR3 is TGTGCCAGCAGCTTACCTAGGCAATCCCAGCCCCAGCATTTT. Protein product: CASSLPRQSQPQHF.

The chain links TRBV5-1 to TRBJ1-1, with D possibly TRBD1 on 6 matching bases. V was trimmed by 3 bases and J by 4 bases, leaving 13 bases between them. In germline, CDR1 is SGHRS, CDR2 YFSETQ. The CDR3 has 14 residues. For the CDR3, the DNA is TGCGCCAGCAGCTCCCTGGGAGGGGGCACTGAAGCTTTCTTT. Residues: CASSSLGGGTEAFF.

V is TRBV5-1 and J is TRBJ2-3; 13 positions agree with TRBD2. The CDR3 loop spans 20 amino acids. Trimming took 2 bases from V and 0 from J; bases not matched to a gene: 12. Germline-derived CDR1 and CDR2 are SGHRS and YFSETQ. The CDR3 region has the DNA TGCGCCAGCAGCTTCTTACTAGCGGGGGGGAAGAAGGGTAGCACAGATACGCAGTATTTT. Translating gives CASSFLLAGGKKGSTDTQYF.

The chain links TRBV29-1 to TRBJ2-1; a weak D match, TRBD2 (6 bases). CDR1 is SQVTM, CDR2 ANQGSEA, per germline. Trimming stripped 8 bases from V and 0 bases from J, with 20 bases between. The length of the CDR3 is 16 residues. CDR3 sequence (DNA): TGCAGCCTCGGGGGTTCCGCCCTTAGCTCCTACAATGAGCAGTTCTTC. This sequence encodes CSLGGSALSSYNEQFF.